The 14 T cell receptor beta chains presented below share a single source sample, sequenced in a study of blood T cell repertoires in COVID-19. The method was immunoSEQ multiplex PCR; TCRdb's version includes in-frame clones alone and lacks a portion of them. The sample lists roughly 190,000 clones; more than 70% were seen once. Sequenced sample: peripheral blood. The source is a woman between 35 and 50 years old who had recovered from COVID-19.

The chain is built from TRBV5-5 and TRBJ2-5; TRBD2 matches at 8 bases. From germline, CDR1 is SGHKS and CDR2 YYEKEE (reference sequence). The CDR3 is 14 residues long. After removal of 7 bases from V and 2 bases from J, the junction contained 7 bases not matched to a gene. The DNA for the CDR3 is TGTGCCAGCTCCCCGGGGGGGTTTCAAGAGACCCAGTACTTC. Translating gives CASSPGGFQETQYF.

The gene calls are TRBV5-4 and TRBJ1-3; D is undetermined. Trimming shortened V by 0 bases and J by 1 base, and 8 bases separated the two germline ends. This CDR3 contains 15 residues. Per the germline V gene, CDR1 is SGHNT and CDR2 is YYREEE (reference sequence). This CDR3 reads CASSLDRGSGNTIYF. DNA for the CDR3: TGTGCCAGCAGCTTGGACAGAGGGTCTGGAAACACCATATATTTT.

The chain joins TRBV5-1 to TRBJ2-2; D may be TRBD1 (7 bases). Germline CDR1 reads SGHRS; CDR2 reads YFSETQ. Trimming left V 2 bases short and J 4 bases short, with 15 bases between. The CDR3 extends over 16 amino acids. This CDR3 reads CASSLSGGTFTGELFF. The CDR3 coding sequence is TGCGCCAGCAGCTTATCAGGGGGGACATTCACCGGGGAGCTGTTTTTT.

This clone appeared once. The chain combines TRBV6-5 with TRBJ1-3; D is possibly TRBD1 (5 bases). CDR3 size: 15 residues. Deletions cut 4 bases from V and 2 bases from J, with 12 bases between. Germline CDR1 is MNHEY and CDR2 is SVGAGI. DNA for the CDR3: TGTGCCAGCAGTTCCCCCGGGGGGGCTGGAAACACCATATATTTT. This gives the protein CASSSPGGAGNTIYF.

This clone was seen a single time. The chain joins TRBV19 to TRBJ2-7, with D tentatively TRBD1 (6 bases). The CDR3 extends over 14 amino acids. With 9 bases removed from V and 5 bases from J, the gap between germline ends came to 20 bases. Looked up from germline, CDR1 is LNHDA and CDR2 is SQIVND (reference sequence). The chain's CDR3 is CASSYRVEGHEQYF. The CDR3 bases are TGTGCCAGCTCATACAGGGTCGAAGGCCACGAGCAGTACTTC.

This clone was counted a single time. V usage is TRBV25-1 and J usage is TRBJ1-4; 7 bases are shared with TRBD1. The CDR3 contains 17 residues. V gave up 4 bases and J gave up 3 bases; unmatched junction bases: 11. The germline gives CDR1 MGHDK, CDR2 SYGVNS. DNA for the CDR3: TGTGCCAGCAGTGTTCGTCAGGGGGTGGGTGCTAATGAAAAACTGTTTTTT. It is translated as CASSVRQGVGANEKLFF.

The gene calls are TRBV19 and TRBJ1-4; D gene ambiguous. Germline values: CDR1 LNHDA, CDR2 SQIVND (reference sequence). Trimming cost V 3 bases and J 1 base, with 6 bases left between them. CDR3 length: 14 amino acids. The CDR3 nucleotides are TGTGCCAGTAGTATGAGCTTAACTAATGAAAAACTGTTTTTT. Its translation is CASSMSLTNEKLFF.

In the case of this clone: The sample contains more than one DNA sequence encoding this CDR3. The chain carries TRBV27 and TRBJ1-6, with D unresolved. V was cut by 0 bases and J by 0 bases, with 6 bases left in between. Germline V gene data show CDR1 as MNHEY and CDR2 as SMNVEV (reference sequence). The CDR3 loop spans 16 amino acids. DNA of the CDR3: TGTGCCAGCAGTTTATCGGGCAGCTCCTATAATTCACCCCTCCACTTT. It codes for CASSLSGSSYNSPLHF.

Worth noting for this clone: It is unclear where the CDR3 begins or ends on the DNA, so no DNA is shown, and the CDR3 is as TCRdb lists it. The chain links TRBV24-1 to TRBJ2-5; no DNA check was done on the table's D call, TRBD2. The CDR3 is 13 residues long, counting both termini. The germline gives CDR1 KGHDR, CDR2 SFDVKD. The chain's CDR3 is CATSTSGGETQYF.

The chain employs TRBV18 and TRBJ2-2; D is unclear. Trimming removed 3 bases at V and 1 base at J, with 9 bases between. The CDR3 is 15 amino acids. CDR1 is KGHSH, CDR2 LQKENI, per germline. In DNA form, the CDR3 reads TGTGCCAGCTCACCGGCAGAGGTGAACACCGGGGAGCTGTTTTTT. Amino acids: CASSPAEVNTGELFF. The complete variable domain, with remaining parts taken from reference TRBV18 and TRBJ2-2, reads NAGVMQNPRHLVRRRGQEARLRCSPMKGHSHVYWYRQLPEEGLKFMVYLQKENIIDESGMPKERFSAEFPKEGPSILRIQQVVRGDSAAYFCASSPAEVNTGELFFGEGSRLTVL.

This clone occurred a few times. The CDR3 bases are TGCGCCAGCAGCCTCGACAGGGCCGAAGAGACCCAGTACTTC. It codes for CASSLDRAEETQYF. The chain uses TRBV5-1 and TRBJ2-5; 7 bases match TRBD1. The ends lost 4 bases at V and 3 bases at J; junction bases unmatched: 6. The CDR3 runs 14 residues. Looked up from germline, CDR1 is SGHRS and CDR2 is YFSETQ.

V is TRBV15 and J is TRBJ1-1, with 8 nucleotides matching TRBD1. The CDR3 is made up of 15 amino acids. V was clipped by 0 bases and J by 1 base; unmatched bases: 1. Germline CDR1 and CDR2: LNHNV and YYDKDF (reference sequence). DNA of the CDR3: TGTGCCACCAGCAGAGACGGGACAGGGAACACTGAAGCTTTCTTT. Its translation: CATSRDGTGNTEAFF.

CDR3 bases: TGTGCCAGCAGTTTAGCCCCTAGCGCTGAAGCTTTCTTT. Its translation is CASSLAPSAEAFF. This chain links TRBV12-3 or TRBV12-4 with TRBJ1-1; no clear D. The CDR3 contains 13 residues. Trimming cost V 0 bases and J 6 bases, with 8 bases left between them.

The CDR3 is CASSYSLGTSGILDEQFF. CDR3 bases: TGTGCCAGCAGTTACTCCCTCGGGACTAGCGGGATCCTAGATGAGCAGTTCTTC. The V and J genes are TRBV6-2 or TRBV6-3 and TRBJ2-1; 13 bases line up with TRBD2. The length of the CDR3 is 18 residues. The V gene's germline CDR1 is MNHEY and CDR2 SVGEGT. Unmatched junction bases numbered 10, after V lost 0 bases and J lost 8 bases.